This T cell receptor beta chain was sequenced during a study of sequential checkpoint blockade in melanoma. About the study: DNA from over 80 pretreatment tumor samples underwent TCRβ immunosequencing. Whole-study results and caveats: Response in arm A was associated with pretreatment TIL clonality.

Noted treatment: randomized to nivolumab then ipilimumab (arm A) or the reverse (arm B). To note about this clone: Its matching antigen is unknown.

Clones were sequenced by immunoSEQ multiplex PCR, and TCRdb holds only the in-frame ones, with some missing. The sample includes roughly 20,000 clones, around 25% seen only once; the top ten take 5.5% to 7.5%. The V end lost 1 base, the J end lost 5 bases, and 14 bases lay between the germline ends. The CDR3 has 15 amino acids. Germline V gene lookup returns CDR1 LNHDA and CDR2 SQIVND (reference sequence). The sample in question was tumor tissue (inferred from file names), obtained from a patient given nivolumab and ipilimumab in sequence. V is TRBV19 and J is TRBJ2-5, with D tentatively TRBD1 (6 bases). The source of this sequence is a human donor with melanoma. The CDR3 is CASSIVQGSAETQYF. CDR3 sequence (DNA): TGTGCCAGTAGTATAGTTCAGGGGAGTGCGGAGACCCAGTACTTC.